This T cell receptor beta chain was sequenced for a study of blood T cell repertoires in COVID-19. For the study at large: Some COVID-19 samples were acute and others convalescent; all came from the United States, Italy and Spain.

Sequencing used immunoSEQ multiplex PCR; TCRdb keeps in-frame clones, though not all of them. This table holds about 210,000 clones, 75% to 90% found once. Trimming pared 4 bases from V and 1 base from J, leaving 12 bases between. CDR3 length equals 15 residues. Germline assignment: CDR1 SGDLS and CDR2 YYNGEE. Source material: peripheral blood. The sequence was collected from a middle-aged woman with acute or convalescent COVID-19. The V and J genes are TRBV9 and TRBJ1-3; no definite D call. CDR3 in DNA: TGTGCCAGCAGCACAACACCAGGATCTGGAAACACCATATATTTT. This translates into CASSTTPGSGNTIYF. The whole variable domain, remainder taken from reference TRBV9 and TRBJ1-3, is DSGVTQTPKHLITATGQRVTLRCSPRSGDLSVYWYQQSLDQGLQFLIQYYNGEERAKGNILERFSAQQFPDLHSELNLSSLELGDSALYFCASSTTPGSGNTIYFGEGSWLTVV.